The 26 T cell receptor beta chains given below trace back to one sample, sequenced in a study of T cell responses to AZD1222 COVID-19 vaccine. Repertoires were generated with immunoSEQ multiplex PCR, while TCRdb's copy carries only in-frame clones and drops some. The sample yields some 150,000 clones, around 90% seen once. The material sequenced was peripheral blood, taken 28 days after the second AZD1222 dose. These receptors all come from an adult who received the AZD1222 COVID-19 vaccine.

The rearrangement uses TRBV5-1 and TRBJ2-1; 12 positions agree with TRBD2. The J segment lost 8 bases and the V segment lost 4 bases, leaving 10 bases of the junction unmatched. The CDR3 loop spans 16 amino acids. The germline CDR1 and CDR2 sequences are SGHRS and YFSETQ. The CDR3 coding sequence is TGCGCCAGCAGCGAGGGACTAGCGGGTACGGGGTATGAGCAGTTCTTC. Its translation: CASSEGLAGTGYEQFF.

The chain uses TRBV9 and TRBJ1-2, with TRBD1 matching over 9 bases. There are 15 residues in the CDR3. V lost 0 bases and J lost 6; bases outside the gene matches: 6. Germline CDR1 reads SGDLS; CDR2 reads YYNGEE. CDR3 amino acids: CASSVAQRTGDGYTF. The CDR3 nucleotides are TGTGCCAGCAGCGTAGCGCAGAGGACAGGGGATGGCTACACCTTC.

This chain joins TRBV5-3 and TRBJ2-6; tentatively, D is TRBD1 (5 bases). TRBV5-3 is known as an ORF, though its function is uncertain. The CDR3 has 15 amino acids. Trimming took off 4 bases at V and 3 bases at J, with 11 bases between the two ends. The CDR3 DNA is TGTGCCAGAAGCACCGCAGGGTGTGGGGCCAACGTCCTGACTTTC. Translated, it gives CARSTAGCGANVLTF.

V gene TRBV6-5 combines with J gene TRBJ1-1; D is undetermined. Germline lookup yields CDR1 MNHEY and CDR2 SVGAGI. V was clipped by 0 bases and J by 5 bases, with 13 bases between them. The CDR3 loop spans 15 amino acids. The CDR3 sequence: CASSYSVSYGTEAFF. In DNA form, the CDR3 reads TGTGCCAGCAGTTACTCGGTGTCCTACGGGACTGAAGCTTTCTTT.

CDR3 loop: CASSLRPGLNEQFF. In DNA, the CDR3 is TGTGCCAGCAGTTTACGTCCAGGGTTGAATGAGCAGTTCTTC. The chain is built from TRBV27 and TRBJ2-1, with D possibly matching TRBD1 (5 bases). The germline V and J ends were trimmed by 2 bases and 7 bases, with 12 bases remaining between them. The CDR3 runs to 14 residues. Germline loops: CDR1 MNHEY, CDR2 SMNVEV (reference sequence).

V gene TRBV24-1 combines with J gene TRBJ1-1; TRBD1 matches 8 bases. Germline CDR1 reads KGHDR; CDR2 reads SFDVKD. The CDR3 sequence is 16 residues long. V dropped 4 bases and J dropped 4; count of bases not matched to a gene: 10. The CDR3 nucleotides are TGTGCCACCAGTGACCCCGGGACAGGCGGAGGCACTGAAGCTTTCTTT. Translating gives CATSDPGTGGGTEAFF.

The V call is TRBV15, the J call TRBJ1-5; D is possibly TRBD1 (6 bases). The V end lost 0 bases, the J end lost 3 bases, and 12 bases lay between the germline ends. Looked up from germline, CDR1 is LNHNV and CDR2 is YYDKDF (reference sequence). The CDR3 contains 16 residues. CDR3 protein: CATSRDIWDTNQPQHF. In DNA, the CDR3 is TGTGCCACCAGCAGAGATATATGGGACACCAATCAGCCCCAGCATTTT. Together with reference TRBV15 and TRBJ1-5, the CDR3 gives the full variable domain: DAMVIQNPRYQVTQFGKPVTLSCSQTLNHNVMYWYQQKSSQAPKLLFHYYDKDFNNEADTPDNFQSRRPNTSFCFLDIRSPGLGDTAMYLCATSRDIWDTNQPQHFGDGTRLSIL.

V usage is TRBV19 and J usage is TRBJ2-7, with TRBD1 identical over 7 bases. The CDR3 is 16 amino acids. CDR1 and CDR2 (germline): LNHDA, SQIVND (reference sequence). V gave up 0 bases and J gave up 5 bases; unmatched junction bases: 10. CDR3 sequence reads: CASSIEITGVSNEQYF. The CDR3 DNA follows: TGTGCCAGTAGTATAGAAATCACAGGGGTTTCGAACGAGCAGTACTTC.

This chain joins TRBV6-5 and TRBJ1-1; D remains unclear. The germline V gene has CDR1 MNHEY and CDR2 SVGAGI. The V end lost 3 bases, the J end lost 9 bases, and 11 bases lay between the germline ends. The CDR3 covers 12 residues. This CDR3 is CASSYRKGQAFF. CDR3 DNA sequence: TGTGCCAGCAGTTATAGGAAGGGTCAAGCTTTCTTT.

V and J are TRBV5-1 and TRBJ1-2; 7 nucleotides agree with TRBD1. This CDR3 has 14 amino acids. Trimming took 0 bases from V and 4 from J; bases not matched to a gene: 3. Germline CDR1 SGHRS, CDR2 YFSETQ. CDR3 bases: TGCGCCAGCAGCTTGGAGGGACAGTTCTATGGCTACACCTTC. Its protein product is CASSLEGQFYGYTF.

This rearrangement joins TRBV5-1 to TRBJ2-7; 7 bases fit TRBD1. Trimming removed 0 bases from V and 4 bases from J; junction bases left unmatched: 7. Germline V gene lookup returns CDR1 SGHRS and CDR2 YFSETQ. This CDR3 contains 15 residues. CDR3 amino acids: CASSLVGRGNYEQYF. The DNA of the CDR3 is TGCGCCAGCAGCTTGGTTGGCAGGGGGAATTACGAGCAGTACTTC.

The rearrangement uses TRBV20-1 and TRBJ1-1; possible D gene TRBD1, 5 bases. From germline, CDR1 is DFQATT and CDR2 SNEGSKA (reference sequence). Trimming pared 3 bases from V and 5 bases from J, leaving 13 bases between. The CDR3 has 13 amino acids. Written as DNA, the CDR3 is TGCAGTGCTAGTGGCCCTCGGGGGACTGAAGCTTTCTTT. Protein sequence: CSASGPRGTEAFF.

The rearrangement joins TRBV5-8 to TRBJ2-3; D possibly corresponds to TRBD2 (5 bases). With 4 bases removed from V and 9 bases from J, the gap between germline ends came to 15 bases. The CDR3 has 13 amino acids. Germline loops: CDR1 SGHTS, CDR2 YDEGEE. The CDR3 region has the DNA TGTGCCAGCAGCCCCGCCGATAGGAGGACGCAGTATTTT. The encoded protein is CASSPADRRTQYF.

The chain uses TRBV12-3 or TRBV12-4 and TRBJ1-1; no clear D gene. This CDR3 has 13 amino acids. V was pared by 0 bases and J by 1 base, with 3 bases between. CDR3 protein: CASSLAANTEAFF. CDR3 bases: TGTGCCAGCAGTTTAGCAGCGAACACTGAAGCTTTCTTT.

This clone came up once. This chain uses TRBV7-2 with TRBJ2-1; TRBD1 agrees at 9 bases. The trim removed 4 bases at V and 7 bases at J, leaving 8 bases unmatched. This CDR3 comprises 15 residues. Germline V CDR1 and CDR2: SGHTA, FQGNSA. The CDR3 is CASSYSRDRVNEQFF. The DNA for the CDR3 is TGTGCCAGCAGCTATTCTAGGGACAGGGTGAATGAGCAGTTCTTC. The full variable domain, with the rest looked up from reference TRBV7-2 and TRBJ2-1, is GAGVSQSPSNKVTEKGKDVELRCDPISGHTALYWYRQSLGQGLEFLIYFQGNSAPDKSGLPSDRFSAERTGGSVSTLTIQRTQQEDSAVYLCASSYSRDRVNEQFFGPGTRLTVL.

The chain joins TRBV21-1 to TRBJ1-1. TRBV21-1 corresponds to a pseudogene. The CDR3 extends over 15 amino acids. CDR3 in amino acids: CASSKATEGDTEAFF. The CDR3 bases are TGTGCCAGCAGCAAAGCGACGGAAGGCGACACTGAAGCTTTCTTT.

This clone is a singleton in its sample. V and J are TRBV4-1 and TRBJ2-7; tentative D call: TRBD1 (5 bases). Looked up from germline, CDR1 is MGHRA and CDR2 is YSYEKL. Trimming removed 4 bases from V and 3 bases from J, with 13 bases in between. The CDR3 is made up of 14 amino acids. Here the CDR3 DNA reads TGCGCCAGCAGCCTCAAGCAGGGCCTCTACGAGCAGTACTTC. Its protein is CASSLKQGLYEQYF.

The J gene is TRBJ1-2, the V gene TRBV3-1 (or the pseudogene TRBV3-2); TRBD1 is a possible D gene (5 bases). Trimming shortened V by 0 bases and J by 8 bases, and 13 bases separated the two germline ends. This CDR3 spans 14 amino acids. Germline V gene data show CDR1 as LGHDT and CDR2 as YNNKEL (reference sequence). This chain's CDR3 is CASSQDSAGRGYTF. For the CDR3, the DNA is TGTGCCAGCAGCCAAGATTCCGCGGGACGGGGCTACACCTTC.

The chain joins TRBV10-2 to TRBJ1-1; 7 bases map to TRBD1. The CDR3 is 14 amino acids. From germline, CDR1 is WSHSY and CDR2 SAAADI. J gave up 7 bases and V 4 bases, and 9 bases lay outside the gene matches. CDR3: CASSGGGAQYEAFF. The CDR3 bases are TGCGCCAGCAGTGGAGGGGGCGCTCAGTATGAAGCTTTCTTT.

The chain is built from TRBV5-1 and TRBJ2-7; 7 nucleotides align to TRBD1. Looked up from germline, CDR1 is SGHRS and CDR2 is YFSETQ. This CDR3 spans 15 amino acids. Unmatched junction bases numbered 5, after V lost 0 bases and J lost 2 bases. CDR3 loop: CASSLEGGATYEQYF. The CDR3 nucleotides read TGCGCCAGCAGCTTGGAAGGGGGCGCGACCTACGAGCAGTACTTC.

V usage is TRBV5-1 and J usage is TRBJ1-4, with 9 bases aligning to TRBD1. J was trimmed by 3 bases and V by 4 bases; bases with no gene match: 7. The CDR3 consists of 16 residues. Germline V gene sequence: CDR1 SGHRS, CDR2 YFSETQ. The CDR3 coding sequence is TGCGCCAGCAGCAAATACACAGGGGGCTCTAATGAAAAACTGTTTTTT. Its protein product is CASSKYTGGSNEKLFF.

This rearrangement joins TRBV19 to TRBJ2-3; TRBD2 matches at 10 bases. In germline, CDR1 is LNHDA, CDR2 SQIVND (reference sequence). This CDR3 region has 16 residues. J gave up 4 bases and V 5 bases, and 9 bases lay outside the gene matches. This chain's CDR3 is CASSLSAGGPADTQYF. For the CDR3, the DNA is TGTGCCAGTAGTCTATCAGCGGGAGGGCCCGCAGATACGCAGTATTTT.

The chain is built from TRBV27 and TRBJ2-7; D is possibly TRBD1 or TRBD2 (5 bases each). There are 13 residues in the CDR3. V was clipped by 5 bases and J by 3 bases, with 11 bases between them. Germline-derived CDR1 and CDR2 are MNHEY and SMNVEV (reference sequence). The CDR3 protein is CASSGGLGYEQYF. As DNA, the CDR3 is TGTGCCAGCAGTGGGGGTTTGGGCTACGAGCAGTACTTC.

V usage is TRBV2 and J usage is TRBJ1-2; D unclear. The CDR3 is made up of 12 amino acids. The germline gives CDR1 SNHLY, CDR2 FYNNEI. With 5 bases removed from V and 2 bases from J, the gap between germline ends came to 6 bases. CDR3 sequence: CASSTINYGYTF. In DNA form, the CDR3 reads TGTGCCAGCAGTACCATAAACTATGGCTACACCTTC. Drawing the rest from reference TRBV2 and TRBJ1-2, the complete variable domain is EPEVTQTPSHQVTQMGQEVILRCVPISNHLYFYWYRQILGQKVEFLVSFYNNEISEKSEIFDDQFSVERPDGSNFTLKIRSTKLEDSAMYFCASSTINYGYTFGSGTRLTVV.

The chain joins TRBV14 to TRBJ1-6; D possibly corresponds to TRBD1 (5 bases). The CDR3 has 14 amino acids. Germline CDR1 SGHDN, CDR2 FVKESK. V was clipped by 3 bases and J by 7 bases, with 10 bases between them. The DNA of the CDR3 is TGTGCCAGCAGCCAGGGACGGGGGAATTCACCCCTCCACTTT. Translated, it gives CASSQGRGNSPLHF.

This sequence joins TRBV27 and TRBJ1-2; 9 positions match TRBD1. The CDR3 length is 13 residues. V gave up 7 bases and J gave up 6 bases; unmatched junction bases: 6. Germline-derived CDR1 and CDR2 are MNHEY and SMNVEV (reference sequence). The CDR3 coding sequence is TGTGCCAGCAAAAACAGGGGGCTTGATGGCTACACCTTC. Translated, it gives CASKNRGLDGYTF.